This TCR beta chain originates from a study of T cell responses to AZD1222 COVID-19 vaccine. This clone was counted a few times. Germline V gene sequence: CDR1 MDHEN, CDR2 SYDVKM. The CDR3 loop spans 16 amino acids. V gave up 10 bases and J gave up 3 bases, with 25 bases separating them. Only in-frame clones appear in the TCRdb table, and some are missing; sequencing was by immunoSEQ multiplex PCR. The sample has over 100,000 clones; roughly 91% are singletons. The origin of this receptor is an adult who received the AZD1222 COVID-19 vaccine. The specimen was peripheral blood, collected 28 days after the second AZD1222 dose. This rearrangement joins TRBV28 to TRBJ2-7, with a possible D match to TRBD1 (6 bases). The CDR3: CATQGYTGLTFYEQYF. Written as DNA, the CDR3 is TGTGCCACCCAGGGATACACAGGGTTAACCTTCTACGAGCAGTACTTC.